The 21 T cell receptor beta chains presented below share a single source sample, sequenced in a study of shared clonotypes between healthy human individuals. In the naive CD8 group, cells lacked CD45RO and were positively selected for CCR7, so terminally differentiated effector memory CD45RA+ cells were left out. TCRdb's copy holds only in-frame clones and misses some; the assay was immunoSEQ multiplex PCR. The profile shows 1.5 million to 2.5 million clones, approximately 94% of them singletons. Sequencing used naive CD8+ T cells sorted from blood. The source of these receptors is a young man in good health.

The chain uses TRBV4-1 and TRBJ1-2; D is perhaps TRBD1 (6 bases). The CDR3 totals 14 residues. Germline V CDR1 and CDR2: MGHRA, YSYEKL. Between the trimmed V and J ends, which lost 5 bases and 8 bases, there was a span of 18 bases. CDR3 sequence (DNA): TGCGCCAGCAGCTATACCCTTACAGGGTTGGGCTACACCTTC. This sequence encodes CASSYTLTGLGYTF.

V is TRBV5-4 and J is TRBJ2-7, with D tentatively TRBD1 (6 bases). This CDR3 has 13 amino acids. In germline, CDR1 is SGHNT, CDR2 YYREEE (reference sequence). V shed 5 bases and J shed 3 bases, with 12 bases lying between them. The CDR3 here is CASSFDRLYEQYF. The CDR3 nucleotides are TGTGCCAGCAGTTTTGACAGGCTCTACGAGCAGTACTTC.

This clone came up once. The chain is built from TRBV9 and TRBJ2-1; tentatively, D is TRBD1 or TRBD2 (5 bases each). CDR1 is SGDLS, CDR2 YYNGEE, per germline. CDR3 length equals 14 residues. Between the trimmed V and J ends, which lost 7 bases and 10 bases, there was a span of 21 bases. As DNA, the CDR3 is TGTGCCAGCTCGTCGGAAGGGGACCAATCCGAGCAGTTCTTC. Translation: CASSSEGDQSEQFF.

This clone appeared a single time. This chain links TRBV9 with TRBJ1-2; D is possibly TRBD1 (5 bases). The CDR3 is 14 residues long. V gave up 0 bases and J gave up 8 bases, with 14 bases separating them. Per the germline V gene, CDR1 is SGDLS and CDR2 is YYNGEE. CDR3 protein: CASSVGGPARGYTF. The DNA of the CDR3 is TGTGCCAGCAGCGTAGGGGGACCAGCCCGGGGCTACACCTTC.

The gene calls are TRBV4-1 and TRBJ1-4; no definite D call. V shed 4 bases and J shed 8 bases, with 14 bases lying between them. CDR3 length equals 14 residues. In germline, CDR1 is MGHRA, CDR2 YSYEKL. The CDR3 is CASSPRVVPEKLFF. In DNA, the CDR3 is TGCGCCAGCAGCCCCCGGGTGGTCCCGGAAAAACTGTTTTTT.

This clone showed up just once. This chain connects TRBV7-9 to TRBJ2-7; 8 bases line up with TRBD1. Germline CDR1 SEHNR, CDR2 FQNEAQ (reference sequence). This CDR3 region has 12 residues. Unmatched junction bases numbered 5, after V lost 7 bases and J lost 6 bases. CDR3: CASTGGPLEQYF. The CDR3 DNA sequence: TGTGCCAGCACAGGGGGCCCCCTCGAGCAGTACTTC. Full variable domain (missing parts from reference TRBV7-9 and TRBJ2-7): DTGVSQNPRHKITKRGQNVTFRCDPISEHNRLYWYRQTLGQGPEFLTYFQNEAQLEKSRLLSDRFSAERPKGSFSTLEIQRTEQGDSAMYLCASTGGPLEQYFGPGTRLTVT.

V gene TRBV9 combines with J gene TRBJ1-5; no reliable D call. This CDR3 spans 15 amino acids. Per germline, CDR1 SGDLS and CDR2 YYNGEE. Trimming took off 0 bases at V and 0 bases at J, with 7 bases between the two ends. The CDR3 region has the DNA TGTGCCAGCAGCGTAGACGACGGTAGCAATCAGCCCCAGCATTTT. It encodes CASSVDDGSNQPQHF.

V gene TRBV5-5 combines with J gene TRBJ2-7; D not certain. The CDR3 length is 14 residues. The germline V and J ends were trimmed by 0 bases and 3 bases, with 10 bases remaining between them. Germline lookup yields CDR1 SGHKS and CDR2 YYEKEE (reference sequence). The CDR3 loop is CASSLVSHLYEQYF. CDR3 sequence (DNA): TGTGCCAGCAGCTTGGTAAGTCACCTCTACGAGCAGTACTTC.

The CDR3 coding sequence is TGTGCCTGGAGTTCCACAGGGGTACGAGAGACCCAGTACTTC. Its translation is CAWSSTGVRETQYF. The J gene is TRBJ2-5, the V gene TRBV30; 7 bases match TRBD1. V trimming: 2 bases; J trimming: 4 bases; junction bases outside the gene matches: 7. The germline V gene has CDR1 GTSNPN and CDR2 SVGIG (reference sequence). CDR3 size: 14 residues. Supplemented by reference TRBV30 and TRBJ2-5, the full variable domain reads SQTIHQWPATLVQPVGSPLSLECTVEGTSNPNLYWYRQAAGRGLQLLFYSVGIGQISSEVPQNLSASRPQDRQFILSSKKLLLSDSGFYLCAWSSTGVRETQYFGPGTRLLVL.

This clone was seen once. The chain uses TRBV27 and TRBJ2-3; no reliable D call. Germline assignment: CDR1 MNHEY and CDR2 SMNVEV (reference sequence). Trimming removed 3 bases from V and 2 bases from J, with 9 bases in between. The CDR3 spans 14 residues. In DNA form, the CDR3 reads TGTGCCAGCAGTTTGACGGATACCACAGATACGCAGTATTTT. Translation gives CASSLTDTTDTQYF.

The rearrangement uses TRBV29-1 and TRBJ2-1; 9 nucleotides line up with TRBD2. Germline V lookup: CDR1 SQVTM, CDR2 ANQGSEA. The CDR3 spans 15 residues. The trim removed 8 bases at V and 0 bases at J, leaving 8 bases unmatched. CDR3 sequence (DNA): TGCAGCACACTGTCGACTAGCGGCTCCTACAATGAGCAGTTCTTC. Encoded protein: CSTLSTSGSYNEQFF.

This clone came up once. The V call is TRBV5-4, the J call TRBJ2-7; D gene unclear. CDR3 size: 13 residues. The germline gives CDR1 SGHNT, CDR2 YYREEE (reference sequence). V shed 8 bases and J shed 0 bases, with 12 bases lying between them. DNA of the CDR3: TGTGCCAGTAATCCACCAGACTCCTACGAGCAGTACTTC. Its protein product is CASNPPDSYEQYF.

The J gene is TRBJ2-7, the V gene TRBV5-6; D perhaps matches TRBD2 (5 bases). The V and J ends lost 7 bases and 0 bases respectively, with 11 bases between them. CDR1 is SGHDT, CDR2 YYEEEE, per germline. This CDR3 contains 13 residues. CDR3 coding DNA: TGTGCCAGCGGCTCCGGGGTCTCCTACGAGCAGTACTTC. Translation gives CASGSGVSYEQYF.

This rearrangement joins TRBV2 to TRBJ1-1; D may be TRBD1 (6 bases). The CDR3 has 14 residues. V lost 11 bases, J lost 1 base, and 17 bases lay in between. Germline CDR1 SNHLY, CDR2 FYNNEI. The CDR3 spells CARTGQGSNTEAFF. CDR3 nucleotide sequence: TGTGCCCGCACAGGCCAGGGGTCGAACACTGAAGCTTTCTTT.

This sequence joins TRBV6-1 and TRBJ2-7, with D uncertain. Looked up from germline, CDR1 is MNHNS and CDR2 is SASEGT. CDR3 length: 15 residues. V was pared by 2 bases and J by 6 bases, with 17 bases between. The CDR3 coding sequence is TGTGCCAGCAGTGAATTTGTGACATCGTCTGGCGAGCAGTACTTC. It translates to CASSEFVTSSGEQYF.

The chain recombines TRBV27 with TRBJ1-1; D gene uncertain. The CDR3 is 15 residues long. Trimming left V 0 bases short and J 2 bases short, with 10 bases between. Germline CDR1 and CDR2: MNHEY and SMNVEV (reference sequence). Written as DNA, the CDR3 is TGTGCCAGCAGTTTATCGAGCCCGGTTAACACTGAAGCTTTCTTT. This gives the protein CASSLSSPVNTEAFF.

The chain combines TRBV6-5 with TRBJ2-2; D uncertain. The CDR3 extends over 13 amino acids. The germline gives CDR1 MNHEY, CDR2 SVGAGI. V lost 5 bases and J 3 bases, leaving 7 bases between the germline ends. DNA of the CDR3: TGTGCCAGCAGTCCCGGAGACACCGGGGAGCTGTTTTTT. This codes for CASSPGDTGELFF.

The genes are TRBV4-3 and TRBJ2-7; D may correspond to TRBD1 or TRBD2 (6 bases each). The ends were cut back, 1 base at V and 4 bases at J, with 14 bases in the middle. The CDR3 covers 15 residues. Looked up from germline, CDR1 is LGHNA and CDR2 is YSLEER. The CDR3 DNA reads TGCGCCAGCAGCCAAGCGTGGGGGGCGCAGTACGAGCAGTACTTC. Its protein product is CASSQAWGAQYEQYF.

The chain recombines TRBV2 with TRBJ2-1; D is undetermined. CDR1 is SNHLY, CDR2 FYNNEI, per germline. CDR3 length: 15 residues. The ends were cut back, 3 bases at V and 7 bases at J, with 16 bases in the middle. Here the CDR3 DNA reads TGTGCCAGCAGTGAGTCCGCTAGTTCCCTTAATGAGCAGTTCTTC. Translation: CASSESASSLNEQFF.

The chain joins TRBV6-5 to TRBJ1-1; 7 bases line up with TRBD1. V shed 10 bases, J shed 2 bases, and the junction held 13 bases outside the gene matches. Germline V gives CDR1 MNHEY, CDR2 SVGAGI. The CDR3 consists of 15 residues. Here the CDR3 reads CATLTGEEFNTEAFF. In DNA, the CDR3 is TGTGCCACCCTTACAGGGGAGGAATTCAACACTGAAGCTTTCTTT.

The V and J genes are TRBV5-6 and TRBJ2-3; 7 bases fit TRBD2. V trimming: 4 bases; J trimming: 4 bases; junction bases outside the gene matches: 6. CDR1 is SGHDT and CDR2 is YYEEEE in the germline V gene. CDR3 length: 14 amino acids. The CDR3 DNA is TGTGCCAGCAGCCAAAAGGGACTACCAGATACGCAGTATTTT. Protein sequence: CASSQKGLPDTQYF.